Following are 10 T cell receptor beta chains from one sample sequenced in a study of blood T cell repertoires in COVID-19. Method: immunoSEQ multiplex PCR; TCRdb's copy keeps in-frame clones and lacks some. This table has about 210,000 clones, around 82% appearing once. Sequencing was done on a sample of peripheral blood. The receptors originated from a human donor in a cohort sampled during active COVID-19.

This clone was seen ten or more times. The chain couples TRBV10-3 to TRBJ2-5, with 9 bases lining up with TRBD2. Germline trimming cut 4 bases from V and 5 bases from J; bases unmatched to any gene: 8. The germline gives CDR1 ENHRY, CDR2 SYGVKD. This CDR3 spans 15 amino acids. CDR3: CAISVAGAPSETQYF. In DNA, the CDR3 is TGTGCCATCAGTGTAGCGGGGGCCCCGTCGGAGACCCAGTACTTC.

This clone was seen a single time. This chain uses TRBV5-1 with TRBJ1-5; D is possibly TRBD1 (5 bases). Germline V gene lookup returns CDR1 SGHRS and CDR2 YFSETQ. V dropped 5 bases and J dropped 4 bases, with 22 bases sitting between them. This CDR3 has 17 amino acids. CDR3 region: CASSPGLSTGSNQPQHF. The CDR3 DNA is TGCGCCAGCAGTCCGGGACTCTCAACCGGCTCTAATCAGCCCCAGCATTTT.

This clone appeared a few times. This chain links TRBV27 with TRBJ1-1; D gene unclear. Germline assignment: CDR1 MNHEY and CDR2 SMNVEV (reference sequence). V lost 3 bases and J lost 4, with 9 bases in between. The CDR3 consists of 13 residues. The CDR3 loop is CASSLARGTEAFF. The CDR3 nucleotides are TGTGCCAGCAGTTTGGCCAGAGGCACTGAAGCTTTCTTT.

This chain joins TRBV12-1 and TRBJ2-7; the D call of TRBD1 is as the table states it, not checked on the DNA. TRBV12-1 is a listed pseudogene. The CDR3 contains 15 residues. The CDR3 protein is CASSSGQGPIWEQYF. In nucleotides, the CDR3 is TGTGCCAGCAGCTCAGGACAGGGGCCAATTTGGGAGCAGTACTTC.

This clone was picked up a small number of times. The V and J genes are TRBV7-2 and TRBJ1-4, with D unresolved. This CDR3 contains 15 residues. Trimming took 7 bases from V and 7 from J, leaving 19 bases between them. CDR1 and CDR2 from the germline V gene are SGHTA and FQGNSA. CDR3 protein: CASTPRAGGSEKLFF. The CDR3 nucleotides are TGTGCCAGCACCCCCCGAGCAGGAGGTAGTGAAAAACTGTTTTTT.

The V call is TRBV24-1, the J call TRBJ2-2; the match to TRBD2 covers 8 bases. Germline V gene lookup returns CDR1 KGHDR and CDR2 SFDVKD. The CDR3 has 15 residues. V dropped 6 bases and J dropped 0; count of bases not matched to a gene: 2. The CDR3 region is CATSRGRSNTGELFF. In nucleotides, the CDR3 is TGTGCCACCAGTCGCGGGAGGTCGAACACCGGGGAGCTGTTTTTT.

V usage is TRBV9 and J usage is TRBJ1-5; possible D gene TRBD1, 6 bases. V lost 4 bases to trimming and J lost 7 bases, with 12 bases between them. This CDR3 contains 13 residues. CDR1 is SGDLS, CDR2 YYNGEE, per germline. The CDR3 spells CASSRRGGQPQHF. The CDR3 coding sequence is TGTGCCAGCAGCAGGAGGGGGGGACAGCCCCAGCATTTT.

Turning to this clone: The sample carries other DNA sequences with the same CDR3. CDR3 protein: CASSLSGGPYNEQFF. CDR3 coding DNA: TGTGCCAGCAGCTTATCCGGGGGGCCCTACAATGAGCAGTTCTTC. The chain employs TRBV7-2 and TRBJ2-1, with D tentatively TRBD2 (7 bases). The CDR3 covers 15 residues. V dropped 2 bases and J dropped 2 bases, with 10 bases sitting between them. In germline, CDR1 is SGHTA, CDR2 FQGNSA.

J is TRBJ2-2 and V is TRBV7-2; TRBD1 aligns across 7 bases. Germline V CDR1 and CDR2: SGHTA, FQGNSA. CDR3 length: 15 amino acids. V trimming: 3 bases; J trimming: 4 bases; junction bases outside the gene matches: 5. CDR3 sequence: CASSFDRVATGELFF. The CDR3 nucleotides read TGTGCCAGCAGCTTTGACAGGGTAGCCACCGGGGAGCTGTTTTTT.

The gene calls are TRBV6-5 and TRBJ2-1, with 9 positions matching TRBD2. This CDR3 has 13 amino acids. Looked up from germline, CDR1 is MNHEY and CDR2 is SVGAGI. V trimming: 5 bases; J trimming: 8 bases; junction bases outside the gene matches: 4. CDR3 sequence reads: CASSLAGIDEQFF. CDR3 sequence (DNA): TGTGCCAGCAGTCTAGCGGGAATAGATGAGCAGTTCTTC.